This T cell receptor (beta chain) was sequenced during a study of OX40 agonist ivuxolimab in advanced cancers. V lost 5 bases and J 7 bases, leaving 14 bases between the germline ends. CDR1 is GTSNPN and CDR2 is SVGIG in the germline V gene (reference sequence). The CDR3 contains 12 residues. This clone has only a few counts. The table came from immunoSEQ multiplex PCR; TCRdb's copy has only in-frame clones and leaves some out. The repertoire holds some 74,000 clones, with less than 95% as singletons. The chain carries TRBV30 and TRBJ1-1; no firm D call. The starting material was CD4+ or CD8+ T cells sorted from blood, obtained in a trial of the OX40 agonist ivuxolimab. This clonotype was sampled from an adult with an advanced solid tumor such as melanoma, head and neck, liver or kidney cancer. The DNA of the CDR3 is TGTGCCTGGGGGGTCGTGATGAATGAAGCTTTCTTT. Translated: CAWGVVMNEAFF.